A selection of T cell receptor beta chains follows, all from one sample in a study of cytomegalovirus exposure and HLA in healthy donors. The data were produced by immunoSEQ multiplex PCR, yet TCRdb's version contains in-frame clones alone and is incomplete. The table has 130,000 or so clones, roughly 74% seen once. Material for sequencing was PBMCs. The source is a man in his forties in good health and CMV-seropositive. Each CDR3 is given with its conserved first and last residue. The order of the fields is V gene, D gene, clone size, J gene, CDR3 DNA, CDR3 protein. A D gene is named only where the DNA matches it firmly. Rows may omit the clone size; those that give it use once, few, many or a size class.

v_call: TRBV7-9
d_call: TRBD2
clone_size: NA
j_call: TRBJ2-7
cdr3_nt: TGTGCCAGCAGCCCTAGCGGGAGTTCGAAAGAGCAGTACTTC
cdr3_aa: CASSPSGSSKEQYF

v_call: TRBV19
d_call: TRBD1
clone_size: NA
j_call: TRBJ2-6
cdr3_nt: TGTGCCAGTAGTGCCCTCCAGAGGGACAGGCACTCTGGGGCCAACGTCCTGACTTTC
cdr3_aa: CASSALQRDRHSGANVLTF

v_call: TRBV2
d_call: NA
clone_size: NA
j_call: TRBJ1-2
cdr3_nt: TGTGCCAGCCTCCCCGGGGGGCTCTATGGCTACACCTTC
cdr3_aa: CASLPGGLYGYTF

v_call: TRBV27
d_call: NA
clone_size: NA
j_call: TRBJ1-2
cdr3_nt: TGTGCCAGCAAAACAGGGCCAGGTGGCTACACCTTC
cdr3_aa: CASKTGPGGYTF

v_call: TRBV28
d_call: TRBD1
clone_size: NA
j_call: TRBJ2-7
cdr3_nt: TGTGCCAGCAGATCCGCTTTTGACCGGGACAGCCTCTACGAGCAGTACTTC
cdr3_aa: CASRSAFDRDSLYEQYF

v_call: TRBV5-6
d_call: NA
clone_size: NA
j_call: TRBJ2-5
cdr3_nt: TGTGCCAGCAGCGTAGGTGGGGGGGAGACCCAGTACTTC
cdr3_aa: CASSVGGGETQYF

v_call: TRBV27
d_call: TRBD2
clone_size: few
j_call: TRBJ2-1
cdr3_nt: TGTGCCAGCATCCCAAAAGCGGGAGTTTCGTACAATGAGCAGTTCTTC
cdr3_aa: CASIPKAGVSYNEQFF

v_call: TRBV5-1
d_call: NA
clone_size: few
j_call: TRBJ2-4
cdr3_nt: TGCGCCAGCTTCGGGGCCAAAAACATTCAGTACTTC
cdr3_aa: CASFGAKNIQYF

v_call: TRBV5-6
d_call: NA
clone_size: NA
j_call: TRBJ1-1
cdr3_nt: TGTGCCAGCAGTCCGGGGTCTACAGAAGCTTTCTTT
cdr3_aa: CASSPGSTEAFF

v_call: TRBV7-9
d_call: TRBD2
clone_size: once
j_call: TRBJ2-3
cdr3_nt: TGTTCCAGCAGCCTGGGGACTAGCGGGCTCACAGATACGCAGTATTTT
cdr3_aa: CSSSLGTSGLTDTQYF

v_call: TRBV6-6
d_call: NA
clone_size: NA
j_call: TRBJ2-5
cdr3_nt: TGTGCCAGCAGTTACTCGAAGGATGGAGGGAGAGAGACCCAGTACTTC
cdr3_aa: CASSYSKDGGRETQYF

v_call: TRBV5-4
d_call: NA
clone_size: NA
j_call: TRBJ2-3
cdr3_nt: TGTGCCAGCCGGTTGACTCAGACGGCCACAGATACGCAGTATTTT
cdr3_aa: CASRLTQTATDTQYF

v_call: TRBV27
d_call: TRBD1
clone_size: few
j_call: TRBJ2-2
cdr3_nt: TGTGCCAGCACCGACAGGGTGGGGGTTACCGGGGAGCTGTTTTTT
cdr3_aa: CASTDRVGVTGELFF

v_call: TRBV14
d_call: TRBD2
clone_size: NA
j_call: TRBJ2-1
cdr3_nt: TGTGCCAGCAGCCAAGCGGGAGGCCCCCTCAATGAGCAGTTCTTC
cdr3_aa: CASSQAGGPLNEQFF

v_call: TRBV25-1
d_call: NA
clone_size: NA
j_call: TRBJ2-1
cdr3_nt: TGTGCCAGCAGTGAATCTGAGCGGGCGCGCAATGAGCAGTTCTTC
cdr3_aa: CASSESERARNEQFF

v_call: TRBV27
d_call: NA
clone_size: NA
j_call: TRBJ1-1
cdr3_nt: TGTGCCAGCAGCTCCCCCCCTGAAGCTTTCTTT
cdr3_aa: CASSSPPEAFF

v_call: TRBV7-2
d_call: TRBD2
clone_size: NA
j_call: TRBJ2-1
cdr3_nt: TGTGCCAGCAGCCCCCACAGACTAGCGGGAACCTACAATGAGCAGTTCTTC
cdr3_aa: CASSPHRLAGTYNEQFF

v_call: TRBV29-1
d_call: NA
clone_size: NA
j_call: TRBJ1-2
cdr3_nt: TGCAGCGCCGGCGGAGGGGTTATAACTATGGGCTACACCTTC
cdr3_aa: CSAGGGVITMGYTF

v_call: TRBV6-5
d_call: TRBD1
clone_size: NA
j_call: TRBJ1-5
cdr3_nt: TGTGCCAGCAGTGCGCAGGGGGCGATGAGTCAGCCCCAGCATTTT
cdr3_aa: CASSAQGAMSQPQHF

v_call: TRBV7-2
d_call: TRBD2
clone_size: few
j_call: TRBJ2-7
cdr3_nt: TGTGCCAGCAGCGCCGCGCTAGGGGCAGGGCTAGCGGGACTCTACGAGCAGTACTTC
cdr3_aa: CASSAALGAGLAGLYEQYF

v_call: TRBV27
d_call: NA
clone_size: NA
j_call: TRBJ2-2
cdr3_nt: TGTGCCAGCAGTGAGCCGGGACACAGCACCGGGGAGCTGTTTTTT
cdr3_aa: CASSEPGHSTGELFF

v_call: TRBV5-4
d_call: TRBD2
clone_size: NA
j_call: TRBJ2-3
cdr3_nt: TGTGCCAGCACCATTGCGGGGGGAAACACAGATACGCAGTATTTT
cdr3_aa: CASTIAGGNTDTQYF

v_call: TRBV30
d_call: TRBD2
clone_size: NA
j_call: TRBJ2-3
cdr3_nt: TGTGCCAGCAAGCGGGGGGGCCAAAATACGCAGTATTTT
cdr3_aa: CASKRGGQNTQYF

v_call: TRBV15
d_call: NA
clone_size: once
j_call: TRBJ2-7
cdr3_nt: TGTGCCACCAGCAGAGATCGGGACTACGAGCAGTACTTC
cdr3_aa: CATSRDRDYEQYF

v_call: TRBV19
d_call: TRBD1
clone_size: NA
j_call: TRBJ1-1
cdr3_nt: TGTGCCAGTACCTACTCGTACTATCGTAGCGGGACAGGGGCTTTCTTT
cdr3_aa: CASTYSYYRSGTGAFF

v_call: TRBV18
d_call: TRBD1
clone_size: NA
j_call: TRBJ1-1
cdr3_nt: TGTGCCAGCTCACCCCCGACAGGGTTGACCACTGAAGCTTTCTTT
cdr3_aa: CASSPPTGLTTEAFF

v_call: TRBV5-1
d_call: NA
clone_size: NA
j_call: TRBJ1-3
cdr3_nt: TGCGCCAGCAGCCCAATTACCGGGATCGGAAACACCATATATTTT
cdr3_aa: CASSPITGIGNTIYF

v_call: TRBV6-6
d_call: TRBD1
clone_size: once
j_call: TRBJ1-1
cdr3_nt: TGTGCCAGCACTCAGGGGGGAACTGAAGCTTTCTTT
cdr3_aa: CASTQGGTEAFF

v_call: TRBV9
d_call: TRBD1
clone_size: NA
j_call: TRBJ1-2
cdr3_nt: TGTGCCAGCAGCGTAGACGGGCAGGGGGATGGCTACACCTTC
cdr3_aa: CASSVDGQGDGYTF

v_call: TRBV7-2
d_call: TRBD2
clone_size: few
j_call: TRBJ2-5
cdr3_nt: TGTGCCAGCAGCTTAGAAGCGGGGGGGCCGGAGACCCAGTACTTC
cdr3_aa: CASSLEAGGPETQYF

v_call: TRBV2
d_call: TRBD1
clone_size: NA
j_call: TRBJ1-5
cdr3_nt: TGTGCCACCACAGGGGGCCCTGGCAATCAGCCCCAGCATTTT
cdr3_aa: CATTGGPGNQPQHF

v_call: TRBV7-8
d_call: TRBD1
clone_size: NA
j_call: TRBJ1-1
cdr3_nt: TGTGCCAGCAGCTTAGGGGGCAGGGGGCTGGGTTTCACTGAAGCTTTCTTT
cdr3_aa: CASSLGGRGLGFTEAFF

v_call: TRBV5-4
d_call: NA
clone_size: few
j_call: TRBJ2-3
cdr3_nt: TGTGCCAGCAGCTTTACCCAACAACCTAGCACAGATACGCAGTATTTT
cdr3_aa: CASSFTQQPSTDTQYF

v_call: TRBV6-5
d_call: NA
clone_size: NA
j_call: TRBJ2-1
cdr3_nt: TGTGCCAGCAGTGGAAGTGGGGCGGCTGAGCAGTTCTTC
cdr3_aa: CASSGSGAAEQFF

v_call: TRBV5-1
d_call: TRBD1
clone_size: NA
j_call: TRBJ1-3
cdr3_nt: TGCGCCAGCAGCTCCTTTCTAGGGACAGAAAGTTTAACTGGAAACACCATATATTTT
cdr3_aa: CASSSFLGTESLTGNTIYF

v_call: TRBV21-1
d_call: NA
clone_size: NA
j_call: TRBJ2-7
cdr3_nt: TGTGCCAGCAGCCCCCTGCCCACCCTGGCGGGAACCTACGAGCAGTACTTC
cdr3_aa: CASSPLPTLAGTYEQYF

v_call: TRBV6-1
d_call: NA
clone_size: NA
j_call: TRBJ2-7
cdr3_nt: TGTGCCAGCCGCAGGTTGGGGCCCTACGAGCAGTACTTC
cdr3_aa: CASRRLGPYEQYF

v_call: TRBV27
d_call: TRBD2
clone_size: NA
j_call: TRBJ2-7
cdr3_nt: TGTGCCAGCAGTCCTAGCGGGGGGGTCTCCTACGAGCAGTACTTC
cdr3_aa: CASSPSGGVSYEQYF

v_call: TRBV7-9
d_call: TRBD1
clone_size: NA
j_call: TRBJ2-1
cdr3_nt: TGTGCCAGCAGCTTAGGGGACAGGGGAAGTGAGCAGTTCTTC
cdr3_aa: CASSLGDRGSEQFF

v_call: TRBV6-6
d_call: NA
clone_size: few
j_call: TRBJ2-5
cdr3_nt: TGTGCCAGCAGTGATAACCCCCCCAGGGAAGAGACCCAGTACTTC
cdr3_aa: CASSDNPPREETQYF

v_call: TRBV30
d_call: TRBD1
clone_size: NA
j_call: TRBJ1-5
cdr3_nt: TGTGCCTGGAGTGGGCCGGACAGGGTGCATCAGCCCCAGCATTTT
cdr3_aa: CAWSGPDRVHQPQHF

v_call: TRBV7-8
d_call: TRBD1
clone_size: NA
j_call: TRBJ1-1
cdr3_nt: TGTGCCAGCACCCCGAGGGGGCAGAACACTGAAGCTTTCTTT
cdr3_aa: CASTPRGQNTEAFF

v_call: TRBV19
d_call: TRBD1
clone_size: NA
j_call: TRBJ1-4
cdr3_nt: TGTGCCGGGGGTGACAGGGGTGAAAAACTGTTTTTT
cdr3_aa: CAGGDRGEKLFF

v_call: TRBV19
d_call: NA
clone_size: NA
j_call: TRBJ2-3
cdr3_nt: TGTGCCAGCGAGTACAGGGTTGGCACAGATACGCAGTATTTT
cdr3_aa: CASEYRVGTDTQYF